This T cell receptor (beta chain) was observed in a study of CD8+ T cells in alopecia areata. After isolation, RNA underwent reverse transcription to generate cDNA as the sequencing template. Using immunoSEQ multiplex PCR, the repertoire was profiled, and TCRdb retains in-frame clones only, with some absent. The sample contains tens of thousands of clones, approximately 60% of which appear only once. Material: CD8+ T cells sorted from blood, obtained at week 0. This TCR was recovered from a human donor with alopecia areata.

CDR3 amino acids: CASSWTGGFNEQFF. Written as DNA, the CDR3 is TGCGCCAGCAGCTGGACAGGGGGCTTCAATGAGCAGTTCTTC. The V and J genes are TRBV5-1 and TRBJ2-1; TRBD1 agrees at 11 bases. V trimming: 3 bases; J trimming: 6 bases; junction bases outside the gene matches: 2. The CDR3 contains 14 residues. Germline CDR1 SGHRS, CDR2 YFSETQ.